This T cell receptor beta chain was observed in a study of vaccination and CD4 T cells after COVID-19. With V trimmed by 6 bases and J by 4 bases, 8 bases remained unmatched. The CDR3 loop spans 14 amino acids. The germline CDR1 and CDR2 sequences are ENHRY and SYGVKD. Cultured CD4+ T cell DNA underwent sequencing with the Oncomine TCR Beta short-read assay. TCRdb reanalysed the PCR reads using MiXCR and keeps one entry per CDR3 protein. The table lists roughly 15,000 distinct CDR3 sequences, over 60% of them singletons. The treatment was: approximately 10-day PBMC culture with coronavirus spike peptide pools or control peptides (ViraFEST assay). In the case of this clonotype: What it recognizes is unknown.

Sequenced: CD4+ T cells from blood, cultured in vitro. The sequence came from a human donor who had recovered from COVID-19. The chain has TRBV10-3 and TRBJ2-5, with 7 bases matching TRBD2. CDR3 region: CAIRGEGRGETQYF. CDR3 bases: TGTGCCATCAGGGGGGAGGGGAGAGGAGAGACCCAGTACTTC.